This T cell receptor (beta chain) was profiled in a study of T cell repertoires in cytomegalovirus infection. A note on this clonotype: Its antigen is still unknown.

Using its own MiXCR run on the reads, TCRdb lists one record per CDR3 protein. The data show some 200,000 distinct CDR3 sequences, with 38% seen just once and about 60% held by the top ten. General study points: HLA-C-restricted CMV-specific TCR beta clonotypes prevailed in the ex vivo response.

The CDR3 has 14 residues. Trimming removed 3 bases from V and 0 bases from J, with 8 bases in between. Germline V CDR1 and CDR2: KGHSH, LQKENI. V is TRBV18 and J is TRBJ1-1; unclear D gene. This receptor was taken from a human donor in good health (CMV status not recorded). Some clones in this sample may be carry-over from other donors' samples. Specimen: CD8+ T cells from cultured PBMCs, collected from culture after CMV antigen stimulation. This chain's CDR3 is CASSPAQVNTEAFF. The CDR3 nucleotides are TGTGCCAGCTCACCCGCCCAGGTGAACACTGAAGCTTTCTTT.